Shown below are 3 T cell receptor beta chains from a single sample sequenced in a study of control samples from healthy donors and cancer patients. The method was immunoSEQ multiplex PCR; TCRdb's version includes in-frame clones alone and lacks a portion of them. The sample has some 150,000 clones; approximately 94% are singletons. The specimen was blood. The receptors were sampled from a man between 40 and 49 years old in good health.

The chain is built from TRBV10-3 and TRBJ1-1; D remains ambiguous. Between the trimmed V and J ends, which lost 3 bases and 0 bases, there was a span of 5 bases. The CDR3 is made up of 13 amino acids. Germline V gene lookup returns CDR1 ENHRY and CDR2 SYGVKD. Here the CDR3 reads CAISERLNTEAFF. The CDR3 DNA reads as TGTGCCATCAGTGAACGACTGAACACTGAAGCTTTCTTT.

The rearrangement joins TRBV28 to TRBJ1-2; D possibly corresponds to TRBD1 (5 bases). Germline CDR1 is MDHEN and CDR2 is SYDVKM. The CDR3 has 14 residues. V was trimmed by 6 bases and J by 10 bases, leaving 21 bases between them. CDR3 in DNA: TGTGCCAGCAGCCTCCTAGGGCAGGGAGGTACCTACACCTTC. Its protein product is CASSLLGQGGTYTF.

V gene TRBV5-4 combines with J gene TRBJ2-1; D not resolved. The ends were cut back, 0 bases at V and 7 bases at J, with 8 bases in the middle. Germline V gene data show CDR1 as SGHNT and CDR2 as YYREEE (reference sequence). The CDR3 loop spans 13 amino acids. The CDR3 loop reads CASSLAIGNEQFF. The CDR3 nucleotides are TGTGCCAGCAGCTTGGCCATAGGAAATGAGCAGTTCTTC. Drawing the rest from reference TRBV5-4 and TRBJ2-1, the complete variable domain is ETGVTQSPTHLIKTRGQQVTLRCSSQSGHNTVSWYQQALGQGPQFIFQYYREEENGRGNFPPRFSGLQFPNYSSELNVNALELDDSALYLCASSLAIGNEQFFGPGTRLTVL.